A selection of T cell receptor beta chains follows, all from one sample in a study of long-term antiretroviral therapy in people with HIV. TCRdb's copy holds only in-frame clones and misses some; the assay was immunoSEQ multiplex PCR. The data hold around 25,000 clones, with around 80% observed a single time. Sample: unsorted PBMCs, taken 3 years after starting antiretroviral therapy. All receptors come from a man aged 18 to 29 with HIV. Both conserved end residues are part of each CDR3. A D gene is named only where the DNA matches it firmly. Clone size is shown for a subset of rows, as once, few, many or a class of expanded clone.

j_call | v_call | d_call | clone_size | cdr3_nt | cdr3_aa
TRBJ2-5 | TRBV9 | NA | NA | TGTGCCAGCAGCGTAAGCGAGGGGGAGACCCAGTACTTC | CASSVSEGETQYF
TRBJ2-1 | TRBV2 | NA | NA | TGTGCCAGCAGTGAACAGGAATGGAATGAGCAGTTCTTC | CASSEQEWNEQFF
TRBJ2-2 | TRBV6-1 | NA | NA | TGTGCCAGCAGTGAAGACGTTATTCTGCTCCCCAGGGGCGAAGACACCGGGGAGCTGTTTTTT | CASSEDVILLPRGEDTGELFF
TRBJ2-2 | TRBV19 | TRBD1 | NA | TGTGCCAGTCAGACAGGGCACTATCAATACACCGGGGAGCTGTTTTTT | CASQTGHYQYTGELFF
TRBJ1-1 | TRBV18 | NA | NA | TGTGCCAGCTCCCAGGGATCGGATACTGAAGCTTTCTTT | CASSQGSDTEAFF
TRBJ2-3 | TRBV28 | TRBD2 | NA | TGTGCCAGCAGTTTAGCGGGGGGGCACACAGATACGCAGTATTTT | CASSLAGGHTDTQYF
TRBJ2-1 | TRBV6-5 | NA | NA | TGTGCCAGCAGCTCCGACGGGGCCTACAATGAGCAGTTCTTC | CASSSDGAYNEQFF
TRBJ1-2 | TRBV4-1 | NA | few | TGCGCCAGCAGCCAAGGGGACCCGGGGCGCTATGGCTACACCTTC | CASSQGDPGRYGYTF
TRBJ2-5 | TRBV4-1 | NA | NA | TGCGCCAGCAGCCAAGATTTACCACGGGGAGTTGAGACCCAGTACTTC | CASSQDLPRGVETQYF
TRBJ2-1 | TRBV6-6 | NA | NA | TGTGCCAGCAGCAGACCGGACAATGAGCAGTTCTTC | CASSRPDNEQFF
TRBJ2-5 | TRBV7-9 | TRBD2 | NA | TGTGCCAGCAGCTTAGGAGCGGGGGCTTCCCAAGAGACCCAGTACTTC | CASSLGAGASQETQYF
TRBJ1-5 | TRBV4-1 | NA | few | TGCGCCAGCAGCCAAGAGTATGGGACTAGCAATCAGCCCCAGCATTTT | CASSQEYGTSNQPQHF
TRBJ1-1 | TRBV19 | TRBD1 | once | TGTGCCAGTAGTCAGAGGGGGCTAGGGCCTGAAGCTTTCTTT | CASSQRGLGPEAFF
TRBJ1-1 | TRBV10-2 | NA | NA | TGCGCCAGCAGTGATGGTCCCCCCCTTGGGGAAGGGTCTGAAGCTTTCTTT | CASSDGPPLGEGSEAFF
TRBJ1-2 | TRBV4-1 | NA | NA | TGCGCCAGCAGCCAAGATACAAGGGGATCAGTCTATGGCTACACCTTC | CASSQDTRGSVYGYTF
TRBJ2-1 | TRBV10-2 | NA | NA | TGCGCCAGCAGTATTGACAATGAGCAGTTCTTC | CASSIDNEQFF
TRBJ1-4 | TRBV6-6 | NA | NA | TGTGCCAGCAGTTACCAGCCGACGGATTATGGGGAAAAACTGTTTTTT | CASSYQPTDYGEKLFF
TRBJ1-1 | TRBV19 | NA | once | TGTGCCAGTAGTCTTCGGACAGAGAGTTTGAACACTGAAGCTTTCTTT | CASSLRTESLNTEAFF
TRBJ2-7 | TRBV9 | NA | NA | TGTGCCAGCAGCCCCCGGGTGGGGGCCGCCTACGAGCAGTACTTC | CASSPRVGAAYEQYF
TRBJ2-6 | TRBV5-6 | TRBD1 | NA | TGTGCCAGCAGCACAGGGGGGACAGGGGTGGCTGGGGCCAACGTCCTGACTTTC | CASSTGGTGVAGANVLTF
TRBJ2-3 | TRBV6-5 | NA | NA | TGTGCCAGCAGATCTCCGGGGACAGATACGCAGTATTTT | CASRSPGTDTQYF
TRBJ2-3 | TRBV9 | NA | NA | TGTGCCAGCAGCGTAGACCAGATAGATACGCAGTATTTT | CASSVDQIDTQYF
TRBJ1-2 | TRBV2 | NA | NA | TGTGCCAGCAGTGAAGAGGCTGGCGGGGGCTACACCTTC | CASSEEAGGGYTF
TRBJ2-5 | TRBV5-1 | NA | NA | TGCGCCAGCAGCTCGGGGAGGGGGCGTGAGACCCAGTACTTC | CASSSGRGRETQYF
TRBJ2-6 | TRBV28 | NA | NA | TGTGCCAGCAGTCAGTTCCCGGGACATACCTTCTCTGGGGCCAACGTCCTGACTTTC | CASSQFPGHTFSGANVLTF
TRBJ2-3 | TRBV5-1 | TRBD1 | NA | TGCGCCAGCAGCTGGGGCCCGGGACAGGGGACAGATACGCAGTATTTT | CASSWGPGQGTDTQYF
TRBJ1-5 | TRBV7-2 | NA | NA | TGTGCCAGCAGCTTAGCCTTAAACCGGATGGGCAATCAGCCCCAGCATTTT | CASSLALNRMGNQPQHF
TRBJ1-1 | TRBV7-9 | NA | NA | TGTGCCAGCAGCATTAAGAGGACGGTGAACACTGAAGCTTTCTTT | CASSIKRTVNTEAFF
TRBJ2-2 | TRBV18 | NA | once | TGTGCCAGCTCACGCCGTGGGGTAGCGGCGAACACCGGGGAGCTGTTTTTT | CASSRRGVAANTGELFF
TRBJ1-6 | TRBV11-2 | NA | few | TGTGCCAGCAGCTTAGTGGCAGTTGAGGATTCACCCCTCCACTTT | CASSLVAVEDSPLHF
TRBJ1-1 | TRBV6-5 | TRBD1 | NA | TGTGCCAGCAGTTGGGAGACAGGGAGGCTTACTGAAGCTTTCTTT | CASSWETGRLTEAFF
TRBJ2-2 | TRBV10-2 | TRBD1 | NA | TGCGCCAGCAGTGAGCCGACAGGGGTGGGGACCGGGGAGCTGTTTTTT | CASSEPTGVGTGELFF
TRBJ2-3 | TRBV5-6 | NA | NA | TGTGCCAGCAGCTTGGGGGGGGCTAGCACAGATACGCAGTATTTT | CASSLGGASTDTQYF
TRBJ2-2 | TRBV28 | NA | NA | TGTGCCAGCAGGACCCCGGGACACCTCGGGGAGCTGTTTTTT | CASRTPGHLGELFF
TRBJ1-1 | TRBV7-9 | NA | NA | TGTGCCAGCGGGCAGGGGATGAACACTGAAGCTTTCTTT | CASGQGMNTEAFF